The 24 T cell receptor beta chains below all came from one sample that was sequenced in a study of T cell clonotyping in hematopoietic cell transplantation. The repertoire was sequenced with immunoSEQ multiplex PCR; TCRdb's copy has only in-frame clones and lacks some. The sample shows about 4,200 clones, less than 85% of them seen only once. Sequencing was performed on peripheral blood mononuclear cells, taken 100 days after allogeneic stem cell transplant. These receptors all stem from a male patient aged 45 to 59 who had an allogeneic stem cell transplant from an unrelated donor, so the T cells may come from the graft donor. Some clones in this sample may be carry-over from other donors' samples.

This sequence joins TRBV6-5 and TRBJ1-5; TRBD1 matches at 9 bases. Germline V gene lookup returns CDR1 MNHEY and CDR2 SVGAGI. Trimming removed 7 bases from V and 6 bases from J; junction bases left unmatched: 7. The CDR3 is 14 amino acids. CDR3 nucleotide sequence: TGTGCCAGCACTCGGACAGGGGCGGGTCAGCCCCAGCATTTT. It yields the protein CASTRTGAGQPQHF.

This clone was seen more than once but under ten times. The DNA for the CDR3 is TGTGCCAGCAGCTCGAGAGGGGGCGAAGGCAATCAGCCCCAGCATTTT. Translation gives CASSSRGGEGNQPQHF. The chain links TRBV7-6 to TRBJ1-5; 7 bases align to TRBD1. Germline V gene lookup returns CDR1 SGHVS and CDR2 FNYEAQ. The V and J ends lost 4 bases and 2 bases, in that order; junction bases with no gene match: 8. This CDR3 spans 16 amino acids.

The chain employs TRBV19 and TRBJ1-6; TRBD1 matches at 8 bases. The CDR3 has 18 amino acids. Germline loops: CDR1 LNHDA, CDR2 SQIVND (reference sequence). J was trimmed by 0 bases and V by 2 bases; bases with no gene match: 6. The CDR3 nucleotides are TGTGCCAGTAGTATAAGGGGACAGGAAAACTCCTATAATTCACCCCTCCACTTT. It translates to CASSIRGQENSYNSPLHF.

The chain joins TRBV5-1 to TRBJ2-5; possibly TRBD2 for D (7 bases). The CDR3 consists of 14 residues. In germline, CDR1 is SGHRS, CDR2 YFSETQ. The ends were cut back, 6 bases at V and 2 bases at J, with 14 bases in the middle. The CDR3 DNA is TGCGCCAGCAAACAGGGAGGGGGGCAAGAGACCCAGTACTTC. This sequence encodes CASKQGGGQETQYF. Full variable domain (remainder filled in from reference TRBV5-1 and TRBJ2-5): KAGVTQTPRYLIKTRGQQVTLSCSPISGHRSVSWYQQTPGQGLQFLFEYFSETQRNKGNFPGRFSGRQFSNSRSEMNVSTLELGDSALYLCASKQGGGQETQYFGPGTRLLVL.

CDR3 sequence reads: CASSLQGTNEKLFF. CDR3 sequence (DNA): TGCGCCAGCAGCTTGCAGGGAACTAATGAAAAACTGTTTTTT. This sequence joins TRBV5-1 and TRBJ1-4; tentative D call: TRBD1 (5 bases). CDR3 size: 14 residues. V lost 1 base to trimming and J lost 1 base, with 5 bases between them. Germline V gives CDR1 SGHRS, CDR2 YFSETQ.

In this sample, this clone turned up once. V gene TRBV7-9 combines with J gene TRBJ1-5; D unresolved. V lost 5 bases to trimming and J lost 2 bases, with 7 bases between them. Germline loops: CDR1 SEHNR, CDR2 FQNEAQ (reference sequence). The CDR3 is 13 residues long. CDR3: CASSQIGNQPQHF. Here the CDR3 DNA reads TGTGCCAGCAGCCAAATAGGCAATCAGCCCCAGCATTTT.

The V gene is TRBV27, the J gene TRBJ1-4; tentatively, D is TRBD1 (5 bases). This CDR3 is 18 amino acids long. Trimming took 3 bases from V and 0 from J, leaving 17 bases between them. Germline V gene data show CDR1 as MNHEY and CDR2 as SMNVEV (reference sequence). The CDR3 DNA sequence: TGTGCCAGCAGTTTGTTGGCCGGGGGAGTTGCAACTAATGAAAAACTGTTTTTT. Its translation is CASSLLAGGVATNEKLFF.

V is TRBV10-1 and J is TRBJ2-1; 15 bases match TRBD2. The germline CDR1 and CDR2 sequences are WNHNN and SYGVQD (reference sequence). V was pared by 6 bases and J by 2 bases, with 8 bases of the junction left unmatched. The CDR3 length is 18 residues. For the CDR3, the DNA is TGCGCCAGCAGCCCGGGACTAGCGGGAGGAGGCCCCTACAATGAGCAGTTCTTC. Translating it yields CASSPGLAGGGPYNEQFF.

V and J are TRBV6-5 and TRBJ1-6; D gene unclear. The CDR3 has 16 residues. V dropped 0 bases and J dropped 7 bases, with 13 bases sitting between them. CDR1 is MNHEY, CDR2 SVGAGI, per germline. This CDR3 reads CASSYSGRLLNSPLHF. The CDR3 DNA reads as TGTGCCAGCAGTTACTCGGGGAGACTGCTGAATTCACCCCTCCACTTT.

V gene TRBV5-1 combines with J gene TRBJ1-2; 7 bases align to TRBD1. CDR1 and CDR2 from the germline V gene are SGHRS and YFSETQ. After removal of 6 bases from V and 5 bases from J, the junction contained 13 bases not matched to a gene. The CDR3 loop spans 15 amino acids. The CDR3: CASTISPGTAYGYTF. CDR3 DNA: TGCGCCAGCACTATTTCCCCGGGGACAGCATATGGCTACACCTTC.

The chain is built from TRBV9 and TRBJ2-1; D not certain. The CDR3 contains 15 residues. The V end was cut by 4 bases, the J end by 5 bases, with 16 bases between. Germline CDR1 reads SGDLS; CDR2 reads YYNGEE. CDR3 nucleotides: TGTGCCAGCAGCCCCCCCTGGGTTGAGGACAATGAGCAGTTCTTC. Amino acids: CASSPPWVEDNEQFF.

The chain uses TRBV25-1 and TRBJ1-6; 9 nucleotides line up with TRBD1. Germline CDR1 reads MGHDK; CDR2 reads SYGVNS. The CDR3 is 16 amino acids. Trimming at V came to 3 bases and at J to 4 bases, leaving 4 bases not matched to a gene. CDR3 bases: TGTGCCAGCAGTGAGTTACAGGGGGCATATAATTCACCCCTCCACTTT. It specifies CASSELQGAYNSPLHF. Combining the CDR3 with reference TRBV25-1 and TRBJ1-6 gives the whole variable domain EADIYQTPRYLVIGTGKKITLECSQTMGHDKMYWYQQDPGMELHLIHYSYGVNSTEKGDLSSESTVSRIRTEHFPLTLESARPSHTSQYLCASSELQGAYNSPLHFGNGTRLTVT.

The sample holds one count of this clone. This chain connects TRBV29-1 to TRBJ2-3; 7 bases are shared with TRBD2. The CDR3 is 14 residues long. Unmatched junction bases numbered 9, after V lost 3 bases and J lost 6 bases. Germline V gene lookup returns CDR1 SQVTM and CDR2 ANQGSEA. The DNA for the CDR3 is TGCAGCGTTGACCCGGGACGGGGGGAGGATACGCAGTATTTT. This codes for CSVDPGRGEDTQYF.

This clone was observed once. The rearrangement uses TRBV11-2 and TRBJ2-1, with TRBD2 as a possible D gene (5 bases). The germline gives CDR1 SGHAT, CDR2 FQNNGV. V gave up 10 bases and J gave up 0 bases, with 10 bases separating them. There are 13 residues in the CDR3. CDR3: CATERSSYNEQFF. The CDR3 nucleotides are TGTGCCACCGAGCGGAGCTCCTACAATGAGCAGTTCTTC.

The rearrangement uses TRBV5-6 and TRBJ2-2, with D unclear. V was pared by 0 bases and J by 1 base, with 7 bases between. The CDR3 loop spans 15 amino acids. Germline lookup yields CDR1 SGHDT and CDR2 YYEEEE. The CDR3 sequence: CASSLGPLNTGELFF. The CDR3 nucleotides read TGTGCCAGCAGCTTGGGGCCCTTGAACACCGGGGAGCTGTTTTTT.

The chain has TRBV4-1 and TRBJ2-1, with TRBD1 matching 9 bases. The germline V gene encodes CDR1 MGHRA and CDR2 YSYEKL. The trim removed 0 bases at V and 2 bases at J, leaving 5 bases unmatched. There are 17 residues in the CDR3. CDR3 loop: CASSQDSGTGTYNEQFF. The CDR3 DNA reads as TGCGCCAGCAGCCAAGATTCCGGGACAGGGACCTACAATGAGCAGTTCTTC.

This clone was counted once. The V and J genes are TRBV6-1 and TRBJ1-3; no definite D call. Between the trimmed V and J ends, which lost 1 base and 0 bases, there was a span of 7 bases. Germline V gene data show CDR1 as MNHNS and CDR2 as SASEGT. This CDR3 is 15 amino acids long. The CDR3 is CASSEGQNSGNTIYF. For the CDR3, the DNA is TGTGCCAGCAGTGAAGGGCAAAACTCTGGAAACACCATATATTTT.

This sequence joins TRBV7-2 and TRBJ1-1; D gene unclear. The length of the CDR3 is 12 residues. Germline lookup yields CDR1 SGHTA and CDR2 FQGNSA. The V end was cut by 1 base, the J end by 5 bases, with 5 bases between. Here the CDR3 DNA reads TGTGCCAGCAGCTTAGGACTTACTGAAGCTTTCTTT. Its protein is CASSLGLTEAFF.

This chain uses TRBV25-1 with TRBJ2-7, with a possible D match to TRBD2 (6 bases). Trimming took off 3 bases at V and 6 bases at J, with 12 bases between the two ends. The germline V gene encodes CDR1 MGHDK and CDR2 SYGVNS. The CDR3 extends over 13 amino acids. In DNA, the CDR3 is TGTGCCAGCAGTGAGGAGGGGCTATCCGAGCAGTACTTC. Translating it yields CASSEEGLSEQYF.

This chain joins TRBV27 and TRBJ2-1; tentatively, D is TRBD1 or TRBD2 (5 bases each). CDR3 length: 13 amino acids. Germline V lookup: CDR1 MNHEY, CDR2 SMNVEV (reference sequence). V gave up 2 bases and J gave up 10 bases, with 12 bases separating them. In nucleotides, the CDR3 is TGTGCCAGCAGTTTAGGGGGAATGAGGGAGCAGTTCTTC. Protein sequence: CASSLGGMREQFF.

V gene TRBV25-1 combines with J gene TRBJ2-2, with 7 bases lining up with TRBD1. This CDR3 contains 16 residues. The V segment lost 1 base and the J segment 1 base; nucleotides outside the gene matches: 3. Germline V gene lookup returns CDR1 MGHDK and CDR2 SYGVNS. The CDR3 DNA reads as TGTGCCAGCAGTGAATTGGCAGGGGGGAACACCGGGGAGCTGTTTTTT. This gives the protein CASSELAGGNTGELFF. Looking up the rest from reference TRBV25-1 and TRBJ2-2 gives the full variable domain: EADIYQTPRYLVIGTGKKITLECSQTMGHDKMYWYQQDPGMELHLIHYSYGVNSTEKGDLSSESTVSRIRTEHFPLTLESARPSHTSQYLCASSELAGGNTGELFFGEGSRLTVL.

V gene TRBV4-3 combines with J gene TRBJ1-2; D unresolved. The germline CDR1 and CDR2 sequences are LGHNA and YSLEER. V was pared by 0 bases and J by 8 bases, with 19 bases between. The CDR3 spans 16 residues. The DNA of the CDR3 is TGCGCCAGCAGCCAAGATTTGGGAACCCCTGGGAGAGGCTACACCTTC. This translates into CASSQDLGTPGRGYTF.

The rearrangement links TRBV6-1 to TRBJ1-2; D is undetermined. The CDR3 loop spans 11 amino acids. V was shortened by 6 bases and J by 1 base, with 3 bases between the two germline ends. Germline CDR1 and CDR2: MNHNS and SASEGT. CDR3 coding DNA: TGTGCCAGCAGAGGTAACTATGGCTACACCTTC. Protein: CASRGNYGYTF.

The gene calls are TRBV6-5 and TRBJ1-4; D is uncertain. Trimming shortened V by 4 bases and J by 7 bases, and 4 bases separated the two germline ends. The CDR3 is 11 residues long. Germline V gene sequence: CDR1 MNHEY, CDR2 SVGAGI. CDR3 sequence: CASSFGEKLFF. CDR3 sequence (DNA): TGTGCCAGCAGTTTCGGTGAAAAACTGTTTTTT.